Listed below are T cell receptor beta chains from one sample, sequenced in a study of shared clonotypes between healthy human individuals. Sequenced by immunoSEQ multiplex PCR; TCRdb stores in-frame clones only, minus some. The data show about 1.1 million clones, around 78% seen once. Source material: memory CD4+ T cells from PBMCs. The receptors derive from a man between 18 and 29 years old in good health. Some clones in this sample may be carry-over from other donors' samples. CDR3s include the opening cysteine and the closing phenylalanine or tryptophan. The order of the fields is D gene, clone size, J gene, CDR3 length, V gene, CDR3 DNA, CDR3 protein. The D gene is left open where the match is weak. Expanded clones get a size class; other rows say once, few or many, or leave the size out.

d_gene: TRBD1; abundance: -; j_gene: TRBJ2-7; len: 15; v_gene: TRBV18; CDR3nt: TGTGCCAGCTCACCACGGGACAGGGTCATCAACGAGCAGTACTTC; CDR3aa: CASSPRDRVINEQYF
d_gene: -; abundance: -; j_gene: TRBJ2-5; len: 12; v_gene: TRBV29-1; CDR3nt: TGCAGCGTTGTAAATTCCCAAGAGACCCAGTACTTC; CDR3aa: CSVVNSQETQYF
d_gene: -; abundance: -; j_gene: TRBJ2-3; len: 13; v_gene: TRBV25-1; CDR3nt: TGTGCCAGCAGTGAAGGATTCACAGATACGCAGTATTTT; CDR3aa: CASSEGFTDTQYF
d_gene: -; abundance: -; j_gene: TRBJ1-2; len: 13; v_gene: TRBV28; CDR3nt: TGTGCCAGCACGTACGGGTCGCTCTATGGCTACACCTTC; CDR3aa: CASTYGSLYGYTF
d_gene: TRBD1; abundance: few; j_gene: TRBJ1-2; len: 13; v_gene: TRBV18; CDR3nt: TGTGCCAGCTCACCCGGGACAGCCGAGGGCTACACCTTC; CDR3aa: CASSPGTAEGYTF
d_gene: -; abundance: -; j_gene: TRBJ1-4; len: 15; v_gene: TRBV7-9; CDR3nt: TGTGCCAGCAGCACAGGCGGTACTCCCACCGGGAAACTGTTTTTT; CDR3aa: CASSTGGTPTGKLFF
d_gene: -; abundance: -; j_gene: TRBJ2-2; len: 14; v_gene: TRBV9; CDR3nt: TGTGCCAGCAGCGTACTGGGGAGCACCGGGGAGCTGTTTTTT; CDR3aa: CASSVLGSTGELFF
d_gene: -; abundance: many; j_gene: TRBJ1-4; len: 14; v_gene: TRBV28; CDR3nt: TGTGCCAGCAGTTTAACAGGTACCAATGAAAAACTGTTTTTT; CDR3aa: CASSLTGTNEKLFF
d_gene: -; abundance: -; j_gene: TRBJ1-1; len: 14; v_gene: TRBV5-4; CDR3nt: TGTGCCAGCAGGGACCGGGCCGGGAACACTGAAGCTTTCTTT; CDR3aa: CASRDRAGNTEAFF
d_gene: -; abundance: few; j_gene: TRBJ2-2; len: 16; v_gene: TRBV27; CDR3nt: TGTGCCAGCAGTTTATCACCTGGGCTGCGCACCGGGGAGCTGTTTTTT; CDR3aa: CASSLSPGLRTGELFF
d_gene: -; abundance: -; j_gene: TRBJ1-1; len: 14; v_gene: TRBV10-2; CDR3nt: TGCGCCAGCAGGGGGTCCGGGACAATGCTTGAAGCTTTCTTT; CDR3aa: CASRGSGTMLEAFF
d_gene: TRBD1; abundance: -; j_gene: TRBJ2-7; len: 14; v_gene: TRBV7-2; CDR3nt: TGTGCCAGCAGCTTCCGACAGGGGCCCTACGAGCAGTACTTC; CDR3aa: CASSFRQGPYEQYF
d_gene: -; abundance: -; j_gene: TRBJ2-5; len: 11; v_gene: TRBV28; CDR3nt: TGTGCCAGCAGTTTCGGGGAGACCCAGTACTTC; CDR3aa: CASSFGETQYF
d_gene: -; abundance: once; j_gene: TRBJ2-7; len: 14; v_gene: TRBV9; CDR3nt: TGTGCCAGCAGCGTAGCTGGCACCACCTACGAGCAGTACTTC; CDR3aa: CASSVAGTTYEQYF
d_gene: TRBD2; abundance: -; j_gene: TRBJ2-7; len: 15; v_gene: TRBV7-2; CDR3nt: TGTGCCAGCAGCCAGGCTAGCGGGAGACCCCTCGAGCAGTACTTC; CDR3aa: CASSQASGRPLEQYF
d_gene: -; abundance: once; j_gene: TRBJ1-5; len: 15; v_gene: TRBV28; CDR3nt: TGTGCCAGCAGTATCAGGGGATCTGGCAATCAGCCCCAGCATTTT; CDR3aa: CASSIRGSGNQPQHF
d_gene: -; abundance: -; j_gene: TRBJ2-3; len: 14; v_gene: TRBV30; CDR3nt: TGTGCCTGGACTAGCAGCGCCAACACAGATACGCAGTATTTT; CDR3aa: CAWTSSANTDTQYF
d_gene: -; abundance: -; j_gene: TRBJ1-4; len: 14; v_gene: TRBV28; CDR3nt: TGTGCCAGCAGTTCAGGAGTCATTAATGAAAAACTGTTTTTT; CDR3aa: CASSSGVINEKLFF
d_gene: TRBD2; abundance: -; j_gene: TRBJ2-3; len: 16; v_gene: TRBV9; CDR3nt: TGTGCCAGCAGCCTTGGGGGTAGCGGGAGTTCAGATACGCAGTATTTT; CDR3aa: CASSLGGSGSSDTQYF
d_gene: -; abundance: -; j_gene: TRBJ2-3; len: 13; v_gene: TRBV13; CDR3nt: TGTGCCAGCAGCTTACGCCCGGGAGATACGCAGTATTTT; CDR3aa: CASSLRPGDTQYF
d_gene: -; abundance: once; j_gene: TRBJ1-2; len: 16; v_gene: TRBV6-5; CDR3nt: TGTGCCAGCAGTTACACTCGGGGGAAGGTTGGAGGGGGCTACACCTTC; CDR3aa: CASSYTRGKVGGGYTF
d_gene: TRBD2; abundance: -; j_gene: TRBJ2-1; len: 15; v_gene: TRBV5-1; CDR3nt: TGCGCCAGCAGCATTCCTAGCGGGAGTTCCAATGAGCAGTTCTTC; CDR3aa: CASSIPSGSSNEQFF
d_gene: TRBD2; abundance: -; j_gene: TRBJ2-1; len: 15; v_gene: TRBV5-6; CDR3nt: TGTGCCAGCAGCTTCACTCTAGCGGTCTACAATGAGCAGTTCTTC; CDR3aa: CASSFTLAVYNEQFF
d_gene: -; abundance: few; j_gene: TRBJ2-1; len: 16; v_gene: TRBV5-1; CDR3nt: TGCGCCAGCAGCGGGTCGGGGGCCAGCTCCTACAATGAGCAGTTCTTC; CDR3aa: CASSGSGASSYNEQFF
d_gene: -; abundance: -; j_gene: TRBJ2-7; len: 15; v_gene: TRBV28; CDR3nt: TGTGCCAGCAGTTCCGTAACAGGGAGGGCCTACGAGCAGTACTTC; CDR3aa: CASSSVTGRAYEQYF
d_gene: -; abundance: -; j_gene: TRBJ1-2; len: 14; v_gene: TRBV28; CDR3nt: TGTGCCAGCAAAAGACGACTCTTTGTCGCTGGCTACACCTTC; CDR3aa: CASKRRLFVAGYTF
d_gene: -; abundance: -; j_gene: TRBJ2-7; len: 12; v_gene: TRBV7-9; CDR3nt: TGTGCCAGCAGCCGGGGACCTCCCGAGCAGTACTTC; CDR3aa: CASSRGPPEQYF
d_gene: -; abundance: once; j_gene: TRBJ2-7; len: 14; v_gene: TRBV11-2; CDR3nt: TGTGCCAGCAGCTTAGAGCAGGGGTACTACGAGCAGTACTTC; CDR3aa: CASSLEQGYYEQYF
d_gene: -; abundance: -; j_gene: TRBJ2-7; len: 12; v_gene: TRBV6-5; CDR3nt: TGTGCCAGCAGCGGCGGACCCTACGAGCAGTACTTC; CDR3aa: CASSGGPYEQYF
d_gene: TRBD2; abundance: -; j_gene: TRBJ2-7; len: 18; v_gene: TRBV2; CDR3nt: TGTGCCAGCAGTGTGTACCTCTCCGGGGCTAGCGGGAGGTACGAGCAGTACTTC; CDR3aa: CASSVYLSGASGRYEQYF
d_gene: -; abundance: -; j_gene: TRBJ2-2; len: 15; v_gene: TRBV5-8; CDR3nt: TGTGCCCGAACCCCGGTAGCGGCGAACACCGGGGAGCTGTTTTTT; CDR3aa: CARTPVAANTGELFF
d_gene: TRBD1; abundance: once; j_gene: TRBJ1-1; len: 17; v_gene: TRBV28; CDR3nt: TGTGCCAGCAGGACTCCGGCGGACAGGGGTCCGAACACTGAAGCTTTCTTT; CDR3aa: CASRTPADRGPNTEAFF
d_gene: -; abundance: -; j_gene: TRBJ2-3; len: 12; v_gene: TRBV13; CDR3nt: TGTGCCAGCAGCGAGGGCACAGATACGCAGTATTTT; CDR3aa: CASSEGTDTQYF
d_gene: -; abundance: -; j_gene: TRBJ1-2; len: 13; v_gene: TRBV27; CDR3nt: TGTGCCAGCAGCGGGACCCTCGACTATGGCTACACCTTC; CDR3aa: CASSGTLDYGYTF
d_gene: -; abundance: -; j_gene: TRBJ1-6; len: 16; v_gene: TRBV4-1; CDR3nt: TGCGCCAGCAGCCCTCCTGTGGGCAGGGTTGATTCACCCCTCCACTTT; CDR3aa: CASSPPVGRVDSPLHF
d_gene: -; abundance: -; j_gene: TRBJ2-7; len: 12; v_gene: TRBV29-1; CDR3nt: TGCAGCGTTGATCAGGGCTCGGGCGAGCAGTACTTC; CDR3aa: CSVDQGSGEQYF
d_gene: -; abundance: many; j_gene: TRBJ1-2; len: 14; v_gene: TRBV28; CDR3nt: TGTGCCTCTGGCGAGGGCCCCTTGAGGTATGGCTACACCTTC; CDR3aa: CASGEGPLRYGYTF
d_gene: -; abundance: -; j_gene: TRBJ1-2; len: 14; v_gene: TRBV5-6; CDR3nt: TGTGCCAGCAGCTATAGCGTCAGGGCGGGTGGCTACACCTTC; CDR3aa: CASSYSVRAGGYTF
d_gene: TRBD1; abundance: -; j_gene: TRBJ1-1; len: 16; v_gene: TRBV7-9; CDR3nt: TGTGCCAGCAGCTCGGACAGGGCGCTCAAGAACACTGAAGCTTTCTTT; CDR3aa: CASSSDRALKNTEAFF
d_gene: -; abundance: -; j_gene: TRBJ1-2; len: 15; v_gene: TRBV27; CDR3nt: TGTGCCAGCAGCCCTCACAGGGCGGCTAACTATGGCTACACCTTC; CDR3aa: CASSPHRAANYGYTF
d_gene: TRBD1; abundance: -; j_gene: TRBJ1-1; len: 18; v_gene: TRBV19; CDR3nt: TGTGCCAGTAGTATAGTGGGGACTACAGGGGCGACCATTCCTGAAGCTTTCTTT; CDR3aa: CASSIVGTTGATIPEAFF
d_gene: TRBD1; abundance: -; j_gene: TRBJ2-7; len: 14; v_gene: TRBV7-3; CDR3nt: TGTGCCGGCAGCGAACAGGGGTCCGCCTACGAGCAGTACTTC; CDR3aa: CAGSEQGSAYEQYF
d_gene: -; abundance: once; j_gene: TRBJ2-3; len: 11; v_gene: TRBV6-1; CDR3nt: TGTGCCAGCATAGCCCGAGATACGCAGTATTTT; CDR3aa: CASIARDTQYF
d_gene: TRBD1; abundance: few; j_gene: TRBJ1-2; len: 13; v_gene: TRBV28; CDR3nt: TGTGCCAGCAGTTTACCGGACAGGGGTGGCTACACCTTC; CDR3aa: CASSLPDRGGYTF
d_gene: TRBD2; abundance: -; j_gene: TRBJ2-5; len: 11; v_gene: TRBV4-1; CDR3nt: TGCGCCAGCGGACTAGGGCGGCCCCAGTACTTC; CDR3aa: CASGLGRPQYF
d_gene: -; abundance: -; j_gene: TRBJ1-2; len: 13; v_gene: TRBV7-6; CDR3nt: TGTGCCAGCACCTACAAGGAGGGGGATGGCTACACCTTC; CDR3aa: CASTYKEGDGYTF
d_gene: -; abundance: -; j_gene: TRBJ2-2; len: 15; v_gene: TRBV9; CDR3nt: TGTGCCAGCAGCAAAGGGGGGACTGCTACCGAGGAGCTGTTTTTT; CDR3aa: CASSKGGTATEELFF
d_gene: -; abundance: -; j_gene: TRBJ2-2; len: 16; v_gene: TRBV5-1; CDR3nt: TGCGCCAGCAGCTTGGGCGGGACGGCGAACACCGGGGAGCTGTTTTTT; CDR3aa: CASSLGGTANTGELFF
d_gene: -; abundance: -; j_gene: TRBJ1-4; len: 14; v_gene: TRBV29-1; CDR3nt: TGCAGCGTGCGCTGGGCCGGCTATAACGAAAAACTGTTTTTT; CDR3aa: CSVRWAGYNEKLFF
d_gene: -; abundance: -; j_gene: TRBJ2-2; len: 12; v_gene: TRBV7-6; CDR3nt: TGTGCCAGCAGCCAGGGTTCCGGGGAGCTGTTTTTT; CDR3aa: CASSQGSGELFF
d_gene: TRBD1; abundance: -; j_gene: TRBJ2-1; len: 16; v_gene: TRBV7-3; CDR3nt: TGTGCCAGCAGCCCCCCCGGGACAGGGATCCTCAATGAGCAGTTCTTC; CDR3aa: CASSPPGTGILNEQFF
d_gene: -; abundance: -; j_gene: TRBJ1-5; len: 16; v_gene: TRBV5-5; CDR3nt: TGTGCCAGCAGCTTGGAGGGGAGTTATAGCAATCAGCCCCAGCATTTT; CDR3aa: CASSLEGSYSNQPQHF
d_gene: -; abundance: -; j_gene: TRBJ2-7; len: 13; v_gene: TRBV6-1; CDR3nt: TGTGCCAGCAGTCCTCTACCCTCCTACGAGCAGTACTTC; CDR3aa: CASSPLPSYEQYF
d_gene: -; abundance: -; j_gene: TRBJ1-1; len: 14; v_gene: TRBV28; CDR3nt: TGTGCCAGCAGTTTTGATACGGGGCACACTGAAGCTTTCTTT; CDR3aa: CASSFDTGHTEAFF